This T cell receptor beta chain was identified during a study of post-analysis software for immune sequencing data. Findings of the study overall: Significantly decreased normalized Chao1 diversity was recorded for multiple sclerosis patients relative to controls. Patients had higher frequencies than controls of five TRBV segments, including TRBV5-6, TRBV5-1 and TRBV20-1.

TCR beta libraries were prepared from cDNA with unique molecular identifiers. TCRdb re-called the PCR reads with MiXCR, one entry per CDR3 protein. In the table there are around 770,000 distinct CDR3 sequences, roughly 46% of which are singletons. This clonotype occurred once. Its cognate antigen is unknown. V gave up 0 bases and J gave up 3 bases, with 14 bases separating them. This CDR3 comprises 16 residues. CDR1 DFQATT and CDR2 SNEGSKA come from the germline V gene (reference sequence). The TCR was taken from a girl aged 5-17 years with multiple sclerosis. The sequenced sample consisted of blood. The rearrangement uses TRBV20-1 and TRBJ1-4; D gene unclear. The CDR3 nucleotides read TGCAGTGCTAGAGATTTGAGGGTCGGGGCTAATGAAAAACTGTTTTTT. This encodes CSARDLRVGANEKLFF.